This T cell receptor beta chain was recorded in a study of PD-L1 blockade in urothelial cancer. Whole-study context: Men with urothelial cancer arising in the bladder made up about 85% of the roughly 30 patients. There were a median of about 150,000 T cells in blood samples. Broader study findings: Expansion of tumor-associated blood clones at 3 weeks was greater in durable-benefit patients.

Repertoires were generated with immunoSEQ multiplex PCR, while TCRdb's copy carries only in-frame clones and drops some. Among tens of thousands of clones listed, about four fifths were seen once. On this clone: Its antigen remains unidentified.

Samples spanned pretreatment and treatment, with 1 to 8 time points per patient. Looked up from germline, CDR1 is SGHNT and CDR2 is YYREEE (reference sequence). This CDR3 contains 13 residues. Trimming left V 1 base short and J 5 bases short, with 10 bases between. The rearrangement links TRBV5-4 to TRBJ2-7; D might be TRBD1 (6 bases). The sequence came from a man aged 70 or older with urothelial cancer. This specimen was PBMCs, taken around atezolizumab (anti-PD-L1) treatment. For the CDR3, the DNA is TGTGCCAGCAGCTTGAGGGGGATTCACGAGCAGTACTTC. It specifies CASSLRGIHEQYF. Variable domain in full (rest from reference TRBV5-4 and TRBJ2-7): ETGVTQSPTHLIKTRGQQVTLRCSSQSGHNTVSWYQQALGQGPQFIFQYYREEENGRGNFPPRFSGLQFPNYSSELNVNALELDDSALYLCASSLRGIHEQYFGPGTRLTVT.